This T cell receptor (beta chain) appears in the sequencing data of a study of PD-L1 blockade in urothelial cancer. Clones were read by immunoSEQ multiplex PCR, and TCRdb kept only the in-frame ones, dropping some. The sample has about 95,000 clones; roughly 89% are singletons. Time point given: pretreatment peripheral blood. Germline-derived CDR1 and CDR2 are SGHAT and FQNNGV. V shed 1 base, J shed 2 bases, and the junction held 9 bases outside the gene matches. The CDR3 is 17 residues long. The starting material was PBMCs, obtained around atezolizumab (anti-PD-L1) treatment. The chain combines TRBV11-2 with TRBJ2-7; 9 bases fit TRBD1. The clonotype comes from a man in his sixties with urothelial cancer. The CDR3 DNA reads as TGTGCCAGCAGCTTAGTGACAGGGGGTTTTGTCACCTACGAGCAGTACTTC. Its translation: CASSLVTGGFVTYEQYF. The whole variable domain, remainder taken from reference TRBV11-2 and TRBJ2-7, is EAGVAQSPRYKIIEKRQSVAFWCNPISGHATLYWYQQILGQGPKLLIQFQNNGVVDDSQLPKDRFSAERLKGVDSTLKIQPAKLEDSAVYLCASSLVTGGFVTYEQYFGPGTRLTVT.